These 30 T cell receptor beta chains came from one sample sequenced in a study of vaccination and CD4 T cells after COVID-19. No cognate antigen is known for these TCRs. With the Oncomine TCR Beta short-read assay, DNA from cultured CD4+ T cells was sequenced. TCRdb processed the PCR reads anew with MiXCR; each CDR3 protein has one entry. Of 19,000 or so distinct CDR3 sequences listed, over 30% are singletons. Treatment denoted: approximately nine-day PBMC culture with coronavirus spike peptide pools or control peptides (ViraFEST assay). Sequenced input: CD4+ T cells from blood, cultured in vitro. The receptor set was obtained from a human donor who had recovered from COVID-19.

This chain uses TRBV20-1 with TRBJ1-2; D gene uncertain. The CDR3 totals 13 residues. V dropped 3 bases and J dropped 4 bases, with 12 bases sitting between them. Germline assignment: CDR1 DFQATT and CDR2 SNEGSKA (reference sequence). The CDR3 protein is CSARVHEVYGYTF. The CDR3 nucleotides read TGCAGTGCTAGGGTTCACGAGGTCTATGGCTACACCTTC.

This rearrangement joins TRBV21-1 to TRBJ2-7; the table's D call of TRBD2 was not tested on the DNA. TRBV21-1 is a pseudogene locus. The CDR3 is made up of 12 amino acids. The CDR3 DNA follows: TGTGCCAGCCGGGACTCAACCTACGAGCAGTACTTC. Translation gives CASRDSTYEQYF.

V is TRBV2 and J is TRBJ1-1; D is uncertain. The CDR3 covers 14 residues. Germline V CDR1 and CDR2: SNHLY, FYNNEI. V was pared by 6 bases and J by 0 bases, with 11 bases between. CDR3 loop: CASSQDGVNTEAFF. The DNA for the CDR3 is TGTGCCAGCAGCCAGGACGGGGTGAACACTGAAGCTTTCTTT.

V is TRBV5-1 and J is TRBJ2-5, with D unresolved. The germline V gene has CDR1 SGHRS and CDR2 YFSETQ. The CDR3 totals 13 residues. Trimming stripped 5 bases from V and 1 base from J, with 9 bases between. The CDR3 loop is CASRLGGQETQYF. The CDR3 DNA sequence: TGCGCCAGCAGGCTTGGCGGCCAAGAGACCCAGTACTTC.

A remark on this clonotype: A much more abundant neighbour one base away suggests this may be a read error. This sequence joins TRBV20-1 and TRBJ1-5; TRBD1 might be the D (5 bases). Germline values: CDR1 DFQATT, CDR2 SNEGSKA (reference sequence). V lost 7 bases to trimming and J lost 2 bases, with 18 bases between them. CDR3 length: 15 amino acids. As DNA, the CDR3 is TGCAGTGTCACAGGACGAGGGGTCGGCAATCAGCCCCAGCATTTT. This translates into CSVTGRGVGNQPQHF.

This chain joins TRBV30 and TRBJ2-2; maybe TRBD2 (6 bases). Trimming cost V 1 base and J 4 bases, with 13 bases left between them. Germline-derived CDR1 and CDR2 are GTSNPN and SVGIG (reference sequence). The CDR3 spans 15 residues. In DNA, the CDR3 is TGTGCCTGGAGTGGCCTCGGAGGGCCCACCGGGGAGCTGTTTTTT. It encodes CAWSGLGGPTGELFF. Supplemented by reference TRBV30 and TRBJ2-2, the full variable domain reads SQTIHQWPATLVQPVGSPLSLECTVEGTSNPNLYWYRQAAGRGLQLLFYSVGIGQISSEVPQNLSASRPQDRQFILSSKKLLLSDSGFYLCAWSGLGGPTGELFFGEGSRLTVL.

A single count supports this clonotype. V and J are TRBV12-3 or TRBV12-4 and TRBJ2-3; tentative D call: TRBD2 (5 bases). The V gene lost 5 bases and the J gene lost 8 bases, with 14 bases spanning the gap. The CDR3 is 13 residues long. The DNA of the CDR3 is TGTGCCAGCAGTCCCGGGGAGCCTGGTACGCAGTATTTT. Translation: CASSPGEPGTQYF.

CDR3 nucleotide sequence: TGTGCAACTACCGGGACTAGCCCTAACAATGAGCAGTTCTTC. This gives the protein CATTGTSPNNEQFF. The gene calls are TRBV6-1 and TRBJ2-1, with 9 bases aligning to TRBD2. CDR1 and CDR2 (germline): MNHNS, SASEGT. This CDR3 comprises 14 residues.

This clonotype was seen a handful of times. The gene calls are TRBV7-9 and TRBJ2-3; 9 nucleotides match TRBD1. The V segment lost 4 bases and the J segment 11 bases; nucleotides outside the gene matches: 13. Germline CDR1 is SEHNR and CDR2 is FQNEAQ (reference sequence). The CDR3 sequence is 15 residues long. The CDR3 region has the DNA TGTGCCAGCAGCTCGGACAGGGGCCCTGTCGGCCAGCAGTATTTT. Protein sequence: CASSSDRGPVGQQYF.

V gene TRBV6-1 combines with J gene TRBJ1-5, with D unclear. The CDR3 spans 14 residues. V lost 9 bases, J lost 3 bases, and 15 bases lay in between. The germline V gene encodes CDR1 MNHNS and CDR2 SASEGT. CDR3 nucleotides: TGTGCCAGTACTTCATCGGGGAACAATCAGCCCCAGCATTTT. Amino acid sequence: CASTSSGNNQPQHF.

This clonotype has a handful of counts. J is TRBJ1-1 and V is TRBV7-2, with a tentative D call TRBD1 (5 bases). V gave up 2 bases and J gave up 6 bases, with 16 bases separating them. This CDR3 region has 15 residues. CDR1 and CDR2 from the germline V gene are SGHTA and FQGNSA. The chain's CDR3 is CASSLRTVGGPEAFF. The CDR3 DNA sequence: TGTGCCAGCAGCTTACGAACCGTGGGGGGTCCTGAAGCTTTCTTT.

Here the CDR3 reads CATSDPARGYGYTF. The DNA of the CDR3 is TGTGCCACCAGTGACCCCGCCCGTGGCTATGGCTACACCTTC. The chain is built from TRBV24-1 and TRBJ1-2; the D is unclear. This CDR3 region has 14 residues. Germline CDR1 and CDR2: KGHDR and SFDVKD. V dropped 4 bases and J dropped 4 bases, with 12 bases sitting between them.

The chain recombines TRBV5-6 with TRBJ2-5, with D unclear. Germline V gene lookup returns CDR1 SGHDT and CDR2 YYEEEE. The V and J ends lost 4 bases and 1 base respectively, with 5 bases between them. The CDR3 contains 12 residues. The CDR3 here is CASSTPQETQYF. CDR3 in DNA: TGTGCCAGCAGCACACCCCAAGAGACCCAGTACTTC.

This clonotype was seen a handful of times. This chain connects TRBV7-2 to TRBJ2-3; 9 nucleotides agree with TRBD1. V lost 4 bases to trimming and J lost 4 bases; unmatched junction nucleotides: 3. This CDR3 comprises 14 residues. Germline loops: CDR1 SGHTA, CDR2 FQGNSA. The CDR3 here is CASSWGQGSDTQYF. Here the CDR3 DNA reads TGTGCCAGCAGCTGGGGACAGGGATCAGATACGCAGTATTTT. The entire variable domain, with the rest obtained from reference TRBV7-2 and TRBJ2-3, is as follows: GAGVSQSPSNKVTEKGKDVELRCDPISGHTALYWYRQSLGQGLEFLIYFQGNSAPDKSGLPSDRFSAERTGGSVSTLTIQRTQQEDSAVYLCASSWGQGSDTQYFGPGTRLTVL.

This clonotype was seen only a few times. The chain couples TRBV7-2 to TRBJ1-1; D might be TRBD1 (6 bases). The CDR3 has 16 amino acids. The germline V and J ends were trimmed by 1 base and 1 base, with 13 bases remaining between them. The germline V gene has CDR1 SGHTA and CDR2 FQGNSA. The DNA of the CDR3 is TGTGCCAGCAGCTTAGTGGCAGGGGCTGGGAACACTGAAGCTTTCTTT. Translating gives CASSLVAGAGNTEAFF.

This clonotype was counted once. The chain has TRBV19 and TRBJ2-3; 7 nucleotides line up with TRBD1. The germline V gene encodes CDR1 LNHDA and CDR2 SQIVND (reference sequence). V shed 3 bases and J 1 base; nucleotides not matched to a gene: 7. This CDR3 comprises 16 residues. The CDR3, as DNA: TGTGCCAGTAGTATCGGGACAGCGCCAGGCACAGATACGCAGTATTTT. It is translated as CASSIGTAPGTDTQYF.

The chain combines TRBV2 with TRBJ2-4, with no clear D. CDR1 is SNHLY and CDR2 is FYNNEI in the germline V gene. The ends were cut back, 4 bases at V and 0 bases at J, with 13 bases in the middle. This CDR3 comprises 16 residues. Here the CDR3 DNA reads TGTGCCAGCAGTGGAATAAGGCAAATAGCCAAAAACATTCAGTACTTC. It translates to CASSGIRQIAKNIQYF.

The chain is built from TRBV6-1 and TRBJ2-5; 8 nucleotides line up with TRBD2. Germline V CDR1 and CDR2: MNHNS, SASEGT. The CDR3 has 16 residues. The trim removed 6 bases at V and 5 bases at J, leaving 14 bases unmatched. The CDR3 spells CASRPSKRGGWETQYF. The CDR3 DNA sequence: TGTGCCAGCAGGCCCTCGAAACGGGGGGGATGGGAGACCCAGTACTTC.

V is TRBV20-1 and J is TRBJ1-6; D might be TRBD1 (5 bases). CDR1 and CDR2 (germline): DFQATT, SNEGSKA (reference sequence). The CDR3 is 13 amino acids. Trimming took off 0 bases at V and 7 bases at J, with 7 bases between the two ends. CDR3 DNA sequence: TGCAGTGCTAGAGAGACAGCGAATTCACCCCTCCACTTT. The encoded protein is CSARETANSPLHF.

The genes are TRBV20-1 and TRBJ1-6, with no clear D. In germline, CDR1 is DFQATT, CDR2 SNEGSKA (reference sequence). The CDR3 contains 15 residues. The V gene lost 4 bases and the J gene lost 8 bases, with 18 bases spanning the gap. CDR3 region: CSATLRAVMDSPLHF. The CDR3 region has the DNA TGCAGTGCTACCCTGAGGGCGGTTATGGATTCACCCCTCCACTTT.

This chain connects TRBV21-1 to TRBJ2-1; the D call in the table, TRBD2, was not verified against the DNA. TRBV21-1 is a recognized pseudogene. This CDR3 is built from 15 residues. The CDR3: CASSKPRLADDEQFF. CDR3 bases: TGTGCCAGCAGCAAACCCAGACTAGCGGATGATGAGCAGTTCTTC.

The chain uses TRBV5-1 and TRBJ1-6; 7 nucleotides agree with TRBD1. The CDR3 length is 15 residues. In germline, CDR1 is SGHRS, CDR2 YFSETQ. V gave up 0 bases and J gave up 7 bases; unmatched junction bases: 4. The CDR3 DNA is TGCGCCAGCAGCTTGGGTCAGGGACAGAATTCACCCCTCCACTTT. It specifies CASSLGQGQNSPLHF.

The J gene is TRBJ2-7, the V gene TRBV6-1; TRBD1 or TRBD2 may be the D gene (7 bases each). This CDR3 is built from 13 residues. CDR1 MNHNS and CDR2 SASEGT come from the germline V gene. Trimming removed 6 bases at V and 7 bases at J, with 16 bases between. The CDR3 DNA reads as TGTGCCAGCAGCCTCCCCAGGGGGGGTGAGCAGTACTTC. Protein: CASSLPRGGEQYF.

The V and J genes are TRBV7-2 and TRBJ2-2, with D tentatively TRBD2 (6 bases). The germline gives CDR1 SGHTA, CDR2 FQGNSA. Trimming removed 5 bases from V and 1 base from J, with 14 bases in between. CDR3 length equals 16 residues. CDR3 residues: CASSPLAAQNTGELFF. The DNA of the CDR3 is TGTGCCAGCAGCCCCTTAGCGGCCCAGAACACCGGGGAGCTGTTTTTT.

This clonotype is large. This chain links TRBV12-3 or TRBV12-4 with TRBJ1-1; D is undetermined. Deletions cut 6 bases from V and 11 bases from J, with 19 bases between. The CDR3 length is 13 residues. The CDR3 sequence is CASSFLQGGRAFF. The CDR3 region has the DNA TGTGCCAGCAGCTTCCTACAAGGAGGGAGGGCTTTCTTT.

This chain links TRBV7-8 with TRBJ1-6, with 7 nucleotides matching TRBD1. Trimming removed 3 bases from V and 8 bases from J; junction bases left unmatched: 10. CDR1 is SGHVS and CDR2 is FQNEAQ in the germline V gene. The CDR3 sequence is 16 residues long. Here the CDR3 reads CASSFEYRGRDSPLHF. CDR3 coding DNA: TGTGCCAGCAGCTTTGAGTACAGGGGTCGAGATTCACCCCTCCACTTT. Full variable domain (rest looked up from reference TRBV7-8 and TRBJ1-6): GAGVSQSPRYKVAKRGQDVALRCDPISGHVSLFWYQQALGQGPEFLTYFQNEAQLDKSGLPSDRFFAERPEGSVSTLKIQRTQQEDSAVYLCASSFEYRGRDSPLHFGNGTRLTVT.

The genes are TRBV2 and TRBJ1-2; D is ambiguous. The germline CDR1 and CDR2 sequences are SNHLY and FYNNEI. V was cut by 4 bases and J by 2 bases, with 8 bases left in between. This CDR3 region has 13 residues. The CDR3 DNA reads TGTGCCAGCAGTGGAGGCCGGAACTATGGCTACACCTTC. The encoded protein is CASSGGRNYGYTF.

The V call is TRBV7-8, the J call TRBJ2-5; TRBD1 matches at 10 bases. V shed 6 bases, J shed 6 bases, and the junction held 10 bases outside the gene matches. In germline, CDR1 is SGHVS, CDR2 FQNEAQ. The CDR3 contains 15 residues. The chain's CDR3 is CASRLDRGRTKTQYF. CDR3 DNA sequence: TGTGCCAGCAGACTCGACAGGGGGCGCACGAAGACCCAGTACTTC.

This clonotype was counted only a few times. The chain employs TRBV19 and TRBJ1-5; D is uncertain. V gave up 5 bases and J gave up 1 base, with 9 bases separating them. The CDR3 consists of 14 residues. Germline CDR1 reads LNHDA; CDR2 reads SQIVND (reference sequence). The CDR3 DNA reads as TGTGCCAGTAGTCCCGCCGTCAGCAATCAGCCCCAGCATTTT. Protein sequence: CASSPAVSNQPQHF.

This clonotype has just a few counts. The genes are TRBV6-1 and TRBJ1-1, with 7 bases fitting TRBD1. Germline V gene lookup returns CDR1 MNHNS and CDR2 SASEGT. The CDR3 is made up of 14 amino acids. J was trimmed by 0 bases and V by 8 bases; bases with no gene match: 6. The CDR3 region has the DNA TGTGCCAGCCTCCCGGGACAGATGAACACTGAAGCTTTCTTT. Residues: CASLPGQMNTEAFF.